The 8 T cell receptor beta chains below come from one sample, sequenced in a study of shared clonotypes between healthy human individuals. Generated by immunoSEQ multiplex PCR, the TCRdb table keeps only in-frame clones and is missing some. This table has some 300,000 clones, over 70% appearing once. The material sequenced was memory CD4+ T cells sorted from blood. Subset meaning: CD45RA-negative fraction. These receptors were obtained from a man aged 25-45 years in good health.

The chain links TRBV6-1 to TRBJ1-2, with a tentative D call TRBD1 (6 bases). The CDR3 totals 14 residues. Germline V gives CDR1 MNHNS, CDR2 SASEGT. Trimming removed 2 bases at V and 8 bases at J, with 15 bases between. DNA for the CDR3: TGTGCCAGCAGTGAACGAGCAGGGGTGAGCGGCTACACCTTC. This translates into CASSERAGVSGYTF.

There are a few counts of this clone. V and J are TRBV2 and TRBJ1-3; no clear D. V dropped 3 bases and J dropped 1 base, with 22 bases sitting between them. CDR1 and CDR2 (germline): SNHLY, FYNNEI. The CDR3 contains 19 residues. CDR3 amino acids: CASSDSFAVLRGSGNTIYF. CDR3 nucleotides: TGTGCCAGCAGTGATTCATTCGCGGTTTTACGGGGATCTGGAAACACCATATATTTT.

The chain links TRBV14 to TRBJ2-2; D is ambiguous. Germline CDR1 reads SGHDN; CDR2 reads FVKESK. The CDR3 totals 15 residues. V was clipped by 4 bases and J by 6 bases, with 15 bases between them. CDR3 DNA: TGTGCCAGCAGCCTGCGCCCTCCCCCGGCCGGGGAGCTGTTTTTT. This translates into CASSLRPPPAGELFF.

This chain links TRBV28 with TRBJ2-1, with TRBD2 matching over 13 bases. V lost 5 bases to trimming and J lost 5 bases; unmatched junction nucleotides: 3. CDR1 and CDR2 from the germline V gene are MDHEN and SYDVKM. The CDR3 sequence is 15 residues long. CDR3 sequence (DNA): TGTGCCAGCAGTCCCGGGACTAGCGGGAACAATGAGCAGTTCTTC. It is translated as CASSPGTSGNNEQFF. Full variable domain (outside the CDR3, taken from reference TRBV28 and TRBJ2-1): DVKVTQSSRYLVKRTGEKVFLECVQDMDHENMFWYRQDPGLGLRLIYFSYDVKMKEKGDIPEGYSVSREKKERFSLILESASTNQTSMYLCASSPGTSGNNEQFFGPGTRLTVL.

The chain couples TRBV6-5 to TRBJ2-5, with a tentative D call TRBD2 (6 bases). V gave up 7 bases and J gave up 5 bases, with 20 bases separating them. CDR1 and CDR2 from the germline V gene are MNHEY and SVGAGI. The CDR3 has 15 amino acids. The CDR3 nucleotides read TGTGCCAGCACCGACTGGGGAGGAGGCATCGAGACCCAGTACTTC. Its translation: CASTDWGGGIETQYF.

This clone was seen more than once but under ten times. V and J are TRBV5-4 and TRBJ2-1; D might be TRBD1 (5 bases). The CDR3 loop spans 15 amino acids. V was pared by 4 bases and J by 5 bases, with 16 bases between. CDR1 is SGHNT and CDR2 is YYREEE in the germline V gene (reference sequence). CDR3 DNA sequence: TGTGCCAGCAGCCTCGCTGCAGGGTCAAACAATGAGCAGTTCTTC. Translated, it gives CASSLAAGSNNEQFF.

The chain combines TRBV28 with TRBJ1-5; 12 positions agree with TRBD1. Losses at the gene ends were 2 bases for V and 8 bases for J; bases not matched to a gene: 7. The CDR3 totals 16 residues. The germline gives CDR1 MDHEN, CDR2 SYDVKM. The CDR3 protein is CASSLNPGQGAKPQHF. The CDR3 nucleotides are TGTGCCAGCAGTTTAAACCCGGGACAGGGGGCAAAGCCCCAGCATTTT.

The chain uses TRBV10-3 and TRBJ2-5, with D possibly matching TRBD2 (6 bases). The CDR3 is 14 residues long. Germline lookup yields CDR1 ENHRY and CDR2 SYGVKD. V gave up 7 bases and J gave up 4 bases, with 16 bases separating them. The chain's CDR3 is CAIKGGDLIETQYF. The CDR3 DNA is TGTGCCATCAAAGGCGGGGACCTTATAGAGACCCAGTACTTC.